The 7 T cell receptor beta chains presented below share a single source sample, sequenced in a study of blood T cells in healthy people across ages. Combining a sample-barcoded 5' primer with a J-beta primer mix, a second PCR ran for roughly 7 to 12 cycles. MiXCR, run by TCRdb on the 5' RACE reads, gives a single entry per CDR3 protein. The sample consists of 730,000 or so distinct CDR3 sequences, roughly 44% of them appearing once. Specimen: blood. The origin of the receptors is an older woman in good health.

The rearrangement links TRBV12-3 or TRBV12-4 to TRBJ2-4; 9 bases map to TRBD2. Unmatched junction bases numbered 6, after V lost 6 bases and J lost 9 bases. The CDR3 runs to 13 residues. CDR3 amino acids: CASSRSGGTIQYF. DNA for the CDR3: TGTGCCAGCAGCCGTAGCGGGGGTACCATTCAGTACTTC.

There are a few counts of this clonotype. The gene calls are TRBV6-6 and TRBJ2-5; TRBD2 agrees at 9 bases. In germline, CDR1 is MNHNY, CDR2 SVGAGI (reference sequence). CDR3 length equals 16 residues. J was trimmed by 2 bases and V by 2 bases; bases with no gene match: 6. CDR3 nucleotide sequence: TGTGCCAGCAGTTACGCGGCTAGCGGGGATCAAGAGACCCAGTACTTC. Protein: CASSYAASGDQETQYF.

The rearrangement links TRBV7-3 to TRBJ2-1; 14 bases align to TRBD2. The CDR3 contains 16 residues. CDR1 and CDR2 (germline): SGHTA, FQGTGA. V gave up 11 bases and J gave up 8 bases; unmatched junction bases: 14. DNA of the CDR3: TGTGCCGGTAAAGGACTAGCGGGGGGACCACGCGATGAGCAGTTCTTC. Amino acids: CAGKGLAGGPRDEQFF.

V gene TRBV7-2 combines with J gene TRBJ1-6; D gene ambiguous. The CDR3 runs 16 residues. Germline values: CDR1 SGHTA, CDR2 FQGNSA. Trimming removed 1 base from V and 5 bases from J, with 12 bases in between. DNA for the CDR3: TGTGCCAGCAGCTTAGACGTCAGGAGACATAATTCACCCCTCCACTTT. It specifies CASSLDVRRHNSPLHF.

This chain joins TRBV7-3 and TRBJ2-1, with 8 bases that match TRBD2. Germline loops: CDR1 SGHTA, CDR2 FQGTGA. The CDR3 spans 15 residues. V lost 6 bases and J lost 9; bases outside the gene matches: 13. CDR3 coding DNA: TGTGCCAGCAGTCCACAAGCGGGAGTCGGCCCTGAGCAGTTCTTC. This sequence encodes CASSPQAGVGPEQFF. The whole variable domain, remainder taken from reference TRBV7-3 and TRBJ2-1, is GAGVSQTPSNKVTEKGKYVELRCDPISGHTALYWYRQSLGQGPEFLIYFQGTGAADDSGLPNDRFFAVRPEGSVSTLKIQRTERGDSAVYLCASSPQAGVGPEQFFGPGTRLTVL.

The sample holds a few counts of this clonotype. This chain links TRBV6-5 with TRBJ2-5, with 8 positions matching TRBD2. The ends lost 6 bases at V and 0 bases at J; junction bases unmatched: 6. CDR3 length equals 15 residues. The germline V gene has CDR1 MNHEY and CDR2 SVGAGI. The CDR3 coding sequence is TGTGCCAGCAGGAGACTAGCGACTAACCAAGAGACCCAGTACTTC. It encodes CASRRLATNQETQYF.

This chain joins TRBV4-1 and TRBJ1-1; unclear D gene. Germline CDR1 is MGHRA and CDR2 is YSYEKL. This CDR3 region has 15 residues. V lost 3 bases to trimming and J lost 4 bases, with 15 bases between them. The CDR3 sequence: CASSHTEGHGTEAFF. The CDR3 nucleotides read TGCGCCAGCAGCCACACCGAGGGTCACGGCACTGAAGCTTTCTTT.